Below, one T cell receptor beta chain is given with its context. The target antigen is unknown. After template switching added a universal primer site, the resulting cDNA carried unique molecular identifiers. TCRdb ran MiXCR on the 5' RACE reads and lists one entry per CDR3 protein. The repertoire holds approximately 1.8 million distinct CDR3 sequences, around a third seen once, with about 0.25% in the top ten. This sample stems from a study of identical twins. General study results and limits: Clonotypes of the beta chain that were abundant in cord blood carried fewer insertions (memory repertoires showed none). It was cross-sectional statistical analysis, not following the same donors, that the conclusions relied on.

This CDR3 is built from 14 residues. Unmatched junction bases numbered 3, after V lost 3 bases and J lost 9 bases. Germline lookup yields CDR1 MDHEN and CDR2 SYDVKM. Sequences were obtained from cord blood. The sequence came from a newborn girl in good health. This rearrangement joins TRBV28 to TRBJ1-6; 9 nucleotides match TRBD1. In nucleotides, the CDR3 is TGTGCCAGCAGTTTGACAGGGGGAACTTCACCCCTCCACTTT. It translates to CASSLTGGTSPLHF.